This TCR beta chain emerged from a study of OX40 agonist ivuxolimab in advanced cancers. Overall study: While on treatment, patients had intravenous ivuxolimab at 0.01 to 10 mg/kg every 2 weeks. Past anti-PD-1, anti-PD-L1 or anti-CTLA-4 therapy was accepted, and 30% to 50% had received some.

This clone was counted a few times. Its antigen is still unknown. Points from the study as a whole: CD4+ and CD8+ T cells in blood underwent clonal expansion by week 6 at 0.1 to 3.0 mg/kg. People who partly responded at 0.1-3.0 mg/kg had some of the least clonal expansion seen.

Germline V gene data show CDR1 as LNHDA and CDR2 as SQIVND (reference sequence). This CDR3 is 15 amino acids long. Trimming shortened V by 5 bases and J by 8 bases, and 18 bases separated the two germline ends. Sequenced by immunoSEQ multiplex PCR; TCRdb stores in-frame clones only, minus some. This sample has around 80,000 clones; about four fifths occur once, and the top ten carry under 3.5%. This clonotype was sampled from an adult with an advanced solid tumor such as melanoma, head and neck, liver or kidney cancer. J is TRBJ1-4 and V is TRBV19; possible D gene TRBD1, 5 bases. Sequenced material: CD4+ or CD8+ T cells sorted from blood, taken in a trial of the OX40 agonist ivuxolimab. CDR3 sequence (DNA): TGTGCCAGTAGTGGATCTGTGGGATGGGGGGAAAAACTGTTTTTT. Its translation: CASSGSVGWGEKLFF.